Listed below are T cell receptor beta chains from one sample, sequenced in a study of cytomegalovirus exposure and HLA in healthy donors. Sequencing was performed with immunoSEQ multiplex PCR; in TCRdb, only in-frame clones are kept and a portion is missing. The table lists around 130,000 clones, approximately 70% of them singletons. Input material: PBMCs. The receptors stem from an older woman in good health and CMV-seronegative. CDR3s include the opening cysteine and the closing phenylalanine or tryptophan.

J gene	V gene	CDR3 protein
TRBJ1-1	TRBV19	CASSIPGGNTEAFF
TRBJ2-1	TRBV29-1	CSVKTGGIEQFF
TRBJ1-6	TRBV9	CASSVGQGNPSPLHF
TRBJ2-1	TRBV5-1	CASHEPGLAHNEQFF
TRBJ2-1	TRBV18	CASSLRYRQDPSGNEQFF
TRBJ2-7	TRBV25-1	CASSNDRGEEQYF
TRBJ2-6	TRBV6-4	CASSREGLTASGANVLTF
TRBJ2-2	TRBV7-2	CASSPGGNTGELFF
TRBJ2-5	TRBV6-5	CASRASGGPRETQYF
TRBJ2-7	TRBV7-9	CASSSGTGDSYEQYF
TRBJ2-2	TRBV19	CASSTPPFTGELFF
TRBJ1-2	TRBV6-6	CASSYEQGILYGYTF
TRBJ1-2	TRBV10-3	CAITDRDGSGYTF
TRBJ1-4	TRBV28	CASSHGGWAGLGEKLFF